The next 27 T cell receptor beta chains were all read from a single sample in a study of blood T cell repertoires in COVID-19. Only in-frame clones appear in the TCRdb table, and some are missing; sequencing was by immunoSEQ multiplex PCR. This sample has 200,000 to 300,000 clones, with around nine tenths found just once. The sequencing sample was made of peripheral blood. These receptors originate from a man aged 35 to 55 who had recovered from COVID-19.

The sample holds one count of this clone. The chain recombines TRBV15 with TRBJ2-5; D may be TRBD2 (5 bases). V was cut by 0 bases and J by 4 bases, with 15 bases left in between. Germline V gene sequence: CDR1 LNHNV, CDR2 YYDKDF (reference sequence). The CDR3 is 16 amino acids. The DNA for the CDR3 is TGTGCCACCAGCAGAGATCTGCCCGGGGTAGGAGAGACCCAGTACTTC. It is translated as CATSRDLPGVGETQYF.

The rearrangement links TRBV4-3 to TRBJ2-7; possibly TRBD2 for D (6 bases). Deletions cut 1 base from V and 3 bases from J, with 10 bases between. Germline assignment: CDR1 LGHNA and CDR2 YSLEER. The CDR3 is made up of 14 amino acids. CDR3 region: CASSQVEGIYEQYF. The CDR3 DNA is TGCGCCAGCAGCCAAGTGGAGGGAATCTACGAGCAGTACTTC.

This chain joins TRBV18 and TRBJ2-4; 7 nucleotides agree with TRBD1. Germline V gene lookup returns CDR1 KGHSH and CDR2 LQKENI. With 5 bases clipped from V and 0 bases from J, the junction kept 16 bases outside the gene matches. CDR3 length equals 19 residues. As DNA, the CDR3 is TGTGCCAGCTCAAACCCTAGGACAGGTCGGGGCCTAGCCAAAAACATTCAGTACTTC. Protein: CASSNPRTGRGLAKNIQYF.

This clone was seen only a few times. The gene calls are TRBV2 and TRBJ1-1; no clear D. The V end was cut by 3 bases, the J end by 0 bases, with 5 bases between. This CDR3 comprises 13 residues. Germline V gene lookup returns CDR1 SNHLY and CDR2 FYNNEI. This CDR3 is CASSEQVNTEAFF. The CDR3 DNA reads TGTGCCAGCAGTGAGCAGGTGAACACTGAAGCTTTCTTT.

The genes are TRBV19 and TRBJ2-2, with 10 bases aligning to TRBD2. CDR1 is LNHDA, CDR2 SQIVND, per germline (reference sequence). V dropped 4 bases and J dropped 1; count of bases not matched to a gene: 3. The CDR3 is 16 amino acids. CDR3 DNA: TGTGCCAGTAGTACAGCGGGGGGGATGAACACCGGGGAGCTGTTTTTT. The encoded protein is CASSTAGGMNTGELFF.

This chain's CDR3 is CASSDRRGEKLFF. The CDR3 nucleotides read TGTGCCAGCAGTGACCGCAGAGGGGAAAAACTGTTTTTT. This chain connects TRBV6-4 to TRBJ1-4, with D hard to call. The CDR3 runs to 13 residues. CDR1 and CDR2 from the germline V gene are MRHNA and SNTAGT. V lost 2 bases, J lost 8 bases, and 9 bases lay in between.

The gene calls are TRBV27 and TRBJ2-6; unclear D gene. CDR1 and CDR2 from the germline V gene are MNHEY and SMNVEV (reference sequence). The CDR3 loop spans 14 amino acids. Trimming removed 3 bases at V and 1 base at J, with 4 bases between. The CDR3 bases are TGTGCCAGCAGTTTCCTATCTGGGGCCAACGTCCTGACTTTC. It is translated as CASSFLSGANVLTF.

Here the CDR3 DNA reads TGCGCCAGCAGCCAAGATACCGGGGTTGGCCAGCCCCAGCATTTT. This gives the protein CASSQDTGVGQPQHF. The chain uses TRBV4-3 and TRBJ1-5, with no clear D. CDR3 size: 15 residues. Trimming pared 0 bases from V and 7 bases from J, leaving 13 bases between. The germline CDR1 and CDR2 sequences are LGHNA and YSLEER.

The chain joins TRBV10-3 to TRBJ2-7; TRBD2 matches 12 bases. Germline CDR1 ENHRY, CDR2 SYGVKD. Losses at the gene ends were 3 bases for V and 3 bases for J; bases not matched to a gene: 6. The CDR3 runs 16 residues. The CDR3 loop is CAISDLTSGSLYEQYF. As DNA, the CDR3 is TGTGCCATCAGTGACCTGACTAGCGGGAGTCTCTACGAGCAGTACTTC.

The chain links TRBV12-5 to TRBJ2-3; the match to TRBD2 covers 9 bases. With 6 bases clipped from V and 2 bases from J, the junction kept 6 bases outside the gene matches. Looked up from germline, CDR1 is LGHNT and CDR2 is FRNRAP. The CDR3 spans 15 residues. The CDR3: CASGSSGDVTDTQYF. The CDR3 nucleotides are TGTGCTAGTGGATCTAGCGGGGATGTCACAGATACGCAGTATTTT.

Here the CDR3 DNA reads TGTGCCAGCAGTGAGGGGACAGGGCTCTACGAGCAGTACTTC. Translation: CASSEGTGLYEQYF. The gene calls are TRBV6-1 and TRBJ2-7, with TRBD1 identical over 9 bases. V was pared by 3 bases and J by 3 bases, with 3 bases of the junction left unmatched. There are 14 residues in the CDR3. Per the germline V gene, CDR1 is MNHNS and CDR2 is SASEGT.

The V call is TRBV9, the J call TRBJ2-1; 8 bases line up with TRBD2. The CDR3 is made up of 16 amino acids. The V segment lost 0 bases and the J segment 9 bases; nucleotides outside the gene matches: 11. Germline V gene data show CDR1 as SGDLS and CDR2 as YYNGEE. CDR3 protein: CASSVGGSGILTEQFF. CDR3 nucleotides: TGTGCCAGCAGCGTAGGAGGTAGCGGGATTTTAACTGAGCAGTTCTTC. The full variable domain, rest sourced from reference TRBV9 and TRBJ2-1, is DSGVTQTPKHLITATGQRVTLRCSPRSGDLSVYWYQQSLDQGLQFLIQYYNGEERAKGNILERFSAQQFPDLHSELNLSSLELGDSALYFCASSVGGSGILTEQFFGPGTRLTVL.

The J gene is TRBJ2-6, the V gene TRBV2; maybe TRBD1 (6 bases). Trimming took 1 base from V and 4 from J, leaving 8 bases between them. There are 15 residues in the CDR3. Germline loops: CDR1 SNHLY, CDR2 FYNNEI. DNA of the CDR3: TGTGCCAGCAGTGAAGAGGGGACAGGGGCCAACGTCCTGACTTTC. It specifies CASSEEGTGANVLTF. Filled out from reference TRBV2 and TRBJ2-6, the complete variable domain reads EPEVTQTPSHQVTQMGQEVILRCVPISNHLYFYWYRQILGQKVEFLVSFYNNEISEKSEIFDDQFSVERPDGSNFTLKIRSTKLEDSAMYFCASSEEGTGANVLTFGAGSRLTVL.

The chain uses TRBV19 and TRBJ1-1; TRBD1 matches at 9 bases. This CDR3 is built from 14 residues. Germline values: CDR1 LNHDA, CDR2 SQIVND (reference sequence). V gave up 5 bases and J gave up 4 bases; unmatched junction bases: 5. The CDR3 loop reads CASSSQGAPTEAFF. The CDR3 DNA reads as TGTGCCAGTAGTTCACAGGGGGCCCCCACTGAAGCTTTCTTT.

The CDR3 region has the DNA TGTGCCAGCAGTTCCCCGCTAGCGGGGCTAATAAACACCGGGGAGCTGTTTTTT. Protein sequence: CASSSPLAGLINTGELFF. The rearrangement links TRBV27 to TRBJ2-2, with 9 bases aligning to TRBD2. CDR1 is MNHEY and CDR2 is SMNVEV in the germline V gene (reference sequence). J gave up 2 bases and V 4 bases, and 11 bases lay outside the gene matches. The CDR3 spans 18 residues.

This chain uses TRBV10-3 with TRBJ1-2; D is unresolved. Germline V gene data show CDR1 as ENHRY and CDR2 as SYGVKD. This CDR3 contains 12 residues. V lost 5 bases and J lost 0, with 4 bases in between. The CDR3: CAISISNYGYTF. In nucleotides, the CDR3 is TGTGCCATCAGTATCTCTAACTATGGCTACACCTTC.

The chain recombines TRBV11-2 with TRBJ2-5, with a possible D match to TRBD1 (7 bases). CDR1 is SGHAT and CDR2 is FQNNGV in the germline V gene. V dropped 4 bases and J dropped 4 bases, with 16 bases sitting between them. The CDR3 runs 15 residues. CDR3: CASSSSEGAGETQYF. DNA of the CDR3: TGTGCCAGCAGCTCATCGGAGGGGGCGGGAGAGACCCAGTACTTC.

The chain joins TRBV10-3 to TRBJ2-7, with unresolved D. The germline gives CDR1 ENHRY, CDR2 SYGVKD. Trimming took 2 bases from V and 2 from J, leaving 7 bases between them. This CDR3 has 13 residues. The CDR3: CAISEGTTYEQYF. In DNA, the CDR3 is TGTGCCATCAGTGAGGGCACGACCTACGAGCAGTACTTC.

V usage is TRBV5-4 and J usage is TRBJ2-7, with 9 bases matching TRBD1. Losses at the gene ends were 2 bases for V and 5 bases for J; bases not matched to a gene: 2. The germline gives CDR1 SGHNT, CDR2 YYREEE (reference sequence). This CDR3 has 13 amino acids. The DNA for the CDR3 is TGTGCCAGCAGCTTACAGGGGGCTCACGAGCAGTACTTC. Translation: CASSLQGAHEQYF.

V is TRBV9 and J is TRBJ2-5; TRBD2 matches 8 bases. Trimming cost V 3 bases and J 1 base; bases outside gene matches: 11. The CDR3 sequence is 17 residues long. Germline loops: CDR1 SGDLS, CDR2 YYNGEE. The CDR3 nucleotides read TGTGCCAGCAGCGCGGCCATCCGGGGGGGAACCCAAGAGACCCAGTACTTC. It translates to CASSAAIRGGTQETQYF.

V is TRBV7-2 and J is TRBJ1-2, with TRBD1 matching 10 bases. Germline V gene lookup returns CDR1 SGHTA and CDR2 FQGNSA. This CDR3 has 15 residues. V was pared by 4 bases and J by 8 bases, with 10 bases of the junction left unmatched. As DNA, the CDR3 is TGTGCCAGCAGCTCCTACTGGGACAGGGGAATAGGCTACACCTTC. Its protein is CASSSYWDRGIGYTF.

The chain is built from TRBV25-1 and TRBJ1-1; no reliable D call. The CDR3 contains 13 residues. The germline V and J ends were trimmed by 6 bases and 2 bases, with 10 bases remaining between them. Germline V CDR1 and CDR2: MGHDK, SYGVNS. CDR3 loop: CASSFQINTEAFF. The CDR3 region has the DNA TGTGCCAGCAGCTTTCAGATTAACACTGAAGCTTTCTTT.

V gene TRBV10-3 combines with J gene TRBJ1-2; maybe TRBD1 (6 bases). CDR3 length equals 13 residues. V lost 8 bases, J lost 4 bases, and 14 bases lay in between. Germline loops: CDR1 ENHRY, CDR2 SYGVKD. The CDR3 here is CAIHSTGPYGYTF. The CDR3 region has the DNA TGTGCCATCCATTCAACAGGGCCCTATGGCTACACCTTC.

The chain couples TRBV6-5 to TRBJ2-7; 10 bases line up with TRBD2. Unmatched junction bases numbered 2, after V lost 6 bases and J lost 0 bases. Per the germline V gene, CDR1 is MNHEY and CDR2 is SVGAGI. The CDR3 spans 14 residues. The CDR3 loop is CASRAGGSSYEQYF. The CDR3, as DNA: TGTGCCAGCAGAGCGGGGGGGAGCTCCTACGAGCAGTACTTC.

The rearrangement links TRBV7-9 to TRBJ2-1; D may be TRBD1 (6 bases). Trimming removed 4 bases from V and 7 bases from J, with 17 bases in between. The CDR3 has 15 amino acids. Germline loops: CDR1 SEHNR, CDR2 FQNEAQ (reference sequence). The DNA of the CDR3 is TGTGCCAGCAGCTGGGGTGGGCAGGGGTGGAATGAGCAGTTCTTC. It translates to CASSWGGQGWNEQFF.

This chain joins TRBV4-1 and TRBJ2-5; 7 bases agree with TRBD2. Trimming removed 1 base from V and 5 bases from J; junction bases left unmatched: 10. CDR1 is MGHRA and CDR2 is YSYEKL in the germline V gene. CDR3 length: 16 residues. CDR3 sequence reads: CASSQVPAGVRETQYF. CDR3 DNA sequence: TGCGCCAGCAGCCAAGTTCCCGCGGGAGTACGGGAGACCCAGTACTTC.

V gene TRBV2 combines with J gene TRBJ1-2; no reliable D call. Germline V CDR1 and CDR2: SNHLY, FYNNEI. The CDR3 totals 12 residues. Trimming took off 4 bases at V and 8 bases at J, with 11 bases between the two ends. The CDR3 is CASSVSGQGYTF. In DNA, the CDR3 is TGTGCCAGCAGTGTATCGGGTCAGGGCTACACCTTC.